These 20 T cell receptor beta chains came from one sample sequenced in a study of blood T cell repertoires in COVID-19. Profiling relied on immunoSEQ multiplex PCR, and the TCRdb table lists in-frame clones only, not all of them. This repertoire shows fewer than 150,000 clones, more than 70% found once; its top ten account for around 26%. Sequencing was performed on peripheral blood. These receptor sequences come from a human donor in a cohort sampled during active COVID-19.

As DNA, the CDR3 is TGTGCCAGCAGCTCCTTAGCGGGGGGACAAGAGACCCAGTACTTC. Protein product: CASSSLAGGQETQYF. The J gene is TRBJ2-5, the V gene TRBV7-8; TRBD2 aligns across 10 bases. The CDR3 runs to 15 residues. Trimming took 4 bases from V and 2 from J; bases not matched to a gene: 4. Germline CDR1 SGHVS, CDR2 FQNEAQ.

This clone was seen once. The CDR3 loop reads CASSLVPGQGYGYTF. The CDR3 DNA reads TGTGCCAGCAGCTTAGTTCCGGGACAGGGGTATGGCTACACCTTC. The genes are TRBV7-3 and TRBJ1-2; TRBD1 matches 10 bases. Germline CDR1 SGHTA, CDR2 FQGTGA. The V segment lost 2 bases and the J segment 5 bases; nucleotides outside the gene matches: 5. The CDR3 contains 15 residues.

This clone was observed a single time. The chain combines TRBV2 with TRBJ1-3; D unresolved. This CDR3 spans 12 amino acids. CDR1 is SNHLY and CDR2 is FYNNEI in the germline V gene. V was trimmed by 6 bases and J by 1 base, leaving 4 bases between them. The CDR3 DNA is TGTGCCAGCAGAATATCTGGAAACACCATATATTTT. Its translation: CASRISGNTIYF.

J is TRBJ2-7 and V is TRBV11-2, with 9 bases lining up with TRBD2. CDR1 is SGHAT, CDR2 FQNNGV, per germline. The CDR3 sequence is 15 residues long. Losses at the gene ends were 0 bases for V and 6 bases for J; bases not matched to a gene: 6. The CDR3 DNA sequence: TGTGCCAGCAGCTTAGAGGGCGGGGGGGCCTCCGAGCAGTACTTC. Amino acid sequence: CASSLEGGGASEQYF.

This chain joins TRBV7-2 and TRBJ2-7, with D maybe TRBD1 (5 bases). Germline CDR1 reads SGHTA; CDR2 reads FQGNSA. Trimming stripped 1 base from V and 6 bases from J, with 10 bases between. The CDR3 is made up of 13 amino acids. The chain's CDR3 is CASSLDWTSEQYF. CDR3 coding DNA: TGTGCCAGCAGCTTAGATTGGACATCCGAGCAGTACTTC.

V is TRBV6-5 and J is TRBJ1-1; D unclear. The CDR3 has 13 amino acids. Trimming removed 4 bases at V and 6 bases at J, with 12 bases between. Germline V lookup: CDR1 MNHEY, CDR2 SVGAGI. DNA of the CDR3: TGTGCCAGCAGTTCTATCCCAGGCCCTGAAGCTTTCTTT. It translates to CASSSIPGPEAFF.

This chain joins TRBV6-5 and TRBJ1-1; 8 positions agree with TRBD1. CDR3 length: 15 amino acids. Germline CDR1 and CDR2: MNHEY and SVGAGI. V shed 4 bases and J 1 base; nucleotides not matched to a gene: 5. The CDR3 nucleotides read TGTGCCAGCAGTTTTTCCGACAGGGGGAACACTGAAGCTTTCTTT. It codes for CASSFSDRGNTEAFF.

CDR3 loop: CASSPLAGGRDTQYF. In DNA, the CDR3 is TGTGCCAGCAGCCCATTAGCGGGGGGGCGAGATACGCAGTATTTT. V usage is TRBV4-2 and J usage is TRBJ2-3; 11 bases agree with TRBD2. V shed 4 bases, J shed 5 bases, and the junction held 5 bases outside the gene matches. The CDR3 length is 15 residues. Germline loops: CDR1 LGHNA, CDR2 YNFKEQ.

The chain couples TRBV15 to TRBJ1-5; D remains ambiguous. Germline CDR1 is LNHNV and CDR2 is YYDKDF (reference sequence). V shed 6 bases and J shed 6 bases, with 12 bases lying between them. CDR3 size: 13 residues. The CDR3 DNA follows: TGTGCCACCAGTACGGGGTTAGGTCAGCCCCAGCATTTT. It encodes CATSTGLGQPQHF.

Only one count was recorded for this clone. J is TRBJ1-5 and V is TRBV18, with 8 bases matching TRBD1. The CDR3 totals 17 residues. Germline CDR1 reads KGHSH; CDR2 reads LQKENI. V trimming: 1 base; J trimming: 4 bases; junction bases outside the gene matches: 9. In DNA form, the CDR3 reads TGTGCCAGCTCACCACAAGGTTACAGGGGGAGGAATCAGCCCCAGCATTTT. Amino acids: CASSPQGYRGRNQPQHF.

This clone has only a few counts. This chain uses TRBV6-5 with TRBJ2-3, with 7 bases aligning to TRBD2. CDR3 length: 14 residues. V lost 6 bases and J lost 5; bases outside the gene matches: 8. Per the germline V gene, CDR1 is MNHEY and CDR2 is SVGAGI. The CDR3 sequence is CASRQRGGVDTQYF. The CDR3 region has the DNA TGTGCCAGCAGACAGCGGGGAGGGGTAGATACGCAGTATTTT.

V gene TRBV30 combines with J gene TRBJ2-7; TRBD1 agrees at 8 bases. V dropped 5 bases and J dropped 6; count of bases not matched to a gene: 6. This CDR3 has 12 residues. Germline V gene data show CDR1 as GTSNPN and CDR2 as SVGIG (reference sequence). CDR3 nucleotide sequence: TGTGCCTGGGCAGACAGGGGAGGCGAGCAGTACTTC. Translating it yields CAWADRGGEQYF. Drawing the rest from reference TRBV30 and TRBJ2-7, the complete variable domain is SQTIHQWPATLVQPVGSPLSLECTVEGTSNPNLYWYRQAAGRGLQLLFYSVGIGQISSEVPQNLSASRPQDRQFILSSKKLLLSDSGFYLCAWADRGGEQYFGPGTRLTVT.

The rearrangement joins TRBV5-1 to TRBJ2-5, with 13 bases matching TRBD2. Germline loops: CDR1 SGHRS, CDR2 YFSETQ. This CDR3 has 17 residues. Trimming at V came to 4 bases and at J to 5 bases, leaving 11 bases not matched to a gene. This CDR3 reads CASSKGLAGASRETQYF. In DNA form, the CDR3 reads TGCGCCAGCAGCAAAGGACTAGCGGGGGCCTCCCGGGAGACCCAGTACTTC.

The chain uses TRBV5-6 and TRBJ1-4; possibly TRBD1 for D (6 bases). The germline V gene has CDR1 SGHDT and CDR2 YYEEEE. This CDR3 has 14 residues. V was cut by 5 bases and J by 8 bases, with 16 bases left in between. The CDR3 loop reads CASRRRGAREKLFF. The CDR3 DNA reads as TGTGCCAGCAGGCGCCGGGGGGCGCGGGAAAAACTGTTTTTT.

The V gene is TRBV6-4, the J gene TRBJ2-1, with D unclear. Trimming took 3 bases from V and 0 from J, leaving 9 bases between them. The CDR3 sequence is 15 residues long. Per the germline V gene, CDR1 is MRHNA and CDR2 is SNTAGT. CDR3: CASSERQSSYNEQFF. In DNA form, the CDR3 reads TGTGCCAGCAGTGAAAGACAAAGCTCCTACAATGAGCAGTTCTTC.

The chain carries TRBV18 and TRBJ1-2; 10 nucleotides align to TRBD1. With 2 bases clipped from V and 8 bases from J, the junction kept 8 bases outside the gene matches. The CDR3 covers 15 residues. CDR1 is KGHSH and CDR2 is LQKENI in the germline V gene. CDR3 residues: CASSPRTGGDPGYTF. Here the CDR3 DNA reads TGTGCCAGCTCACCAAGGACAGGGGGGGATCCGGGCTACACCTTC.

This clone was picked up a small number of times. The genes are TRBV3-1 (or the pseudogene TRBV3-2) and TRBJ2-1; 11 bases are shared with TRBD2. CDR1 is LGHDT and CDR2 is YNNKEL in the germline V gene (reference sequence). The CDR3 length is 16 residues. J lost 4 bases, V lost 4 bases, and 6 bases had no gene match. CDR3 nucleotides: TGTGCCAGCAGCCCCCGTCCTAGCGGGGGGTACAATGAGCAGTTCTTC. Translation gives CASSPRPSGGYNEQFF.

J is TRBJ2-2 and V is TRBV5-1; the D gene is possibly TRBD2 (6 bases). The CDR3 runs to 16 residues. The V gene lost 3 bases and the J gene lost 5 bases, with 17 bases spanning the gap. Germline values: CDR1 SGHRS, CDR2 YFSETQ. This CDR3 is CASSSTGTAGTGELFF. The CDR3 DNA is TGCGCCAGCAGCTCAACCGGGACTGCCGGGACCGGGGAGCTGTTTTTT. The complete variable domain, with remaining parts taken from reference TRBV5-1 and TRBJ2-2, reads KAGVTQTPRYLIKTRGQQVTLSCSPISGHRSVSWYQQTPGQGLQFLFEYFSETQRNKGNFPGRFSGRQFSNSRSEMNVSTLELGDSALYLCASSSTGTAGTGELFFGEGSRLTVL.

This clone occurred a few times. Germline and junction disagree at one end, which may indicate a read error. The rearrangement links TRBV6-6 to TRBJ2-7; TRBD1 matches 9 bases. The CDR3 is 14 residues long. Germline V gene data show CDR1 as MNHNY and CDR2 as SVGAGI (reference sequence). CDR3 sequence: CASRPPGQGSTCAF. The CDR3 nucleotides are TGTGCCAGCAGACCCCCGGGACAGGGATCTACCTGTGCCTTC.

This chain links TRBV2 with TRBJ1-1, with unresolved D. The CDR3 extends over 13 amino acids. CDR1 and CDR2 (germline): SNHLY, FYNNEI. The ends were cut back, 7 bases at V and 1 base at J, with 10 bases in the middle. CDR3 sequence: CASIEGQNTEAFF. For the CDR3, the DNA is TGTGCCAGCATAGAGGGCCAGAACACTGAAGCTTTCTTT.